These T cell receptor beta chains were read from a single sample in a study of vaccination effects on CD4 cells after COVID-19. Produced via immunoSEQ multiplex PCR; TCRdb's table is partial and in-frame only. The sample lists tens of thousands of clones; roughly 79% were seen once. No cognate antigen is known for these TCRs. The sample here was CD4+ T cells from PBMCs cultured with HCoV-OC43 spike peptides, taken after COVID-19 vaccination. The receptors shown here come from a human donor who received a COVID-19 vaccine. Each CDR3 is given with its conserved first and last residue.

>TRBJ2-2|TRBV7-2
CASSPGPPGTGELFF
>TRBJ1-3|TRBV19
CASSRRAGNTIYF
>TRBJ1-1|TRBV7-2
CASSFWAGLADTEAFF
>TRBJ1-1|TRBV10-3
CAISGDRGRFEKGTEAFF
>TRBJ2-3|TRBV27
CASSSWAPSRTDTQYF
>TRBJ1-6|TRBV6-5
CASSQHETGTSPLHF
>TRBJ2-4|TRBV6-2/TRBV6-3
CASSYMGRAKNIQYF
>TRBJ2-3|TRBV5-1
CASSRPGGPTSTDTQYF
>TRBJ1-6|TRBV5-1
CASSTDRGDNSPLHF
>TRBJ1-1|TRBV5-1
CASSRDRAPEAFF
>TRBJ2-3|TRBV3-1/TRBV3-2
CASSQDRSQGATDTQYF
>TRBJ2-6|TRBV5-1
CASSLGQGSGANVLTF
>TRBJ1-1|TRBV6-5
CASSDRGLNTEAFF
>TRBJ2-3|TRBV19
CASSRDFYDTDTQYF
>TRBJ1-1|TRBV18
CASSPYERGGRTEAFF
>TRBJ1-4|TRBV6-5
CASKATGGSEKLFF
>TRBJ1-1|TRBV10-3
CAISEPGLKSNTEAFF
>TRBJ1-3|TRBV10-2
CASSDPRVHTIYF
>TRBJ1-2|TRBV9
CASSVGGRTNYGYTF
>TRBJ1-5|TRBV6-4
CASSDLGQASNQPQHF
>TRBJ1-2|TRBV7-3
CASSVGTGDYGYTF
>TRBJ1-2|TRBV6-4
CASSGGQGYTF
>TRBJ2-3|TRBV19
CASSIRGTLPPDTQYF